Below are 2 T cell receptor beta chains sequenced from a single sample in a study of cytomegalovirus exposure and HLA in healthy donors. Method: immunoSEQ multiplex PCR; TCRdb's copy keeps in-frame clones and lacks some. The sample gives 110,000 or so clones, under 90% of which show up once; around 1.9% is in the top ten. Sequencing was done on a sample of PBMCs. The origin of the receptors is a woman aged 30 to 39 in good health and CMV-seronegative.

The CDR3 is CSVYREGTGELFF. Here the CDR3 DNA reads TGCAGCGTTTACAGGGAAGGCACCGGGGAGCTGTTTTTT. The V call is TRBV29-1, the J call TRBJ2-2; tentatively, D is TRBD1 (6 bases). V was cut by 5 bases and J by 4 bases, with 11 bases left in between. The CDR3 has 13 residues. CDR1 SQVTM and CDR2 ANQGSEA come from the germline V gene.

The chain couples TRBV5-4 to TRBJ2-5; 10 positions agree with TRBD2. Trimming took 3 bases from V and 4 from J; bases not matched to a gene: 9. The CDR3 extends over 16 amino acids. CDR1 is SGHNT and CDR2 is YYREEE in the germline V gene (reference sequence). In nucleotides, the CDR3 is TGTGCCAGCAGCTCATCACAGCGGGGGGGCGGAGAGACCCAGTACTTC. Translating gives CASSSSQRGGGETQYF.